This is a list of T cell receptor beta chains from one sample in a study of cytomegalovirus exposure and HLA in healthy donors. Repertoires were generated with immunoSEQ multiplex PCR, while TCRdb's copy carries only in-frame clones and drops some. Of 130,000 or so clones in the sample, more than 65% were seen once. Sequences were obtained from PBMCs. These receptors all stem from a man younger than 35 in good health and CMV-seronegative. The conserved cysteine and the conserved F or W are not part of the CDR3 here.

TRBJ1-6 | TRBV5-1 | ASTLTGLNSPLH
TRBJ1-3 | TRBV6-1 | ASSEVAVFGNTIY
TRBJ2-5 | TRBV4-2 | ASSYLTSGGKETQY
TRBJ2-3 | TRBV4-3 | ASSQDLLQNADTQY
TRBJ2-1 | TRBV5-8 | ASSLRGQSYNEQF
TRBJ2-1 | TRBV7-3 | ASSPTGTTDNEQF
TRBJ2-5 | TRBV15 | ATSRRAGDRTPSYQETQY
TRBJ2-3 | TRBV5-1 | ASSLVVRGRADTQY
TRBJ1-1 | TRBV19 | ASSTDRDNPGNTEAF
TRBJ2-2 | TRBV5-1 | ASSPGHVDTGELF
TRBJ1-1 | TRBV6-5 | ASSYSGSRAF
TRBJ1-1 | TRBV7-9 | ASSLDSTNTEAF
TRBJ1-4 | TRBV5-1 | ASSLVQGAGWEKLF
TRBJ2-7 | TRBV5-1 | ASSYRDTDYEQY
TRBJ2-5 | TRBV29-1 | SVETGGETQY
TRBJ1-6 | TRBV18 | ASSTGTRTNSPLH
TRBJ1-1 | TRBV15 | ATSRPAGGQGFNEAF
TRBJ1-6 | TRBV19 | ASTPTGRLPNSPLH
TRBJ2-2 | TRBV4-2 | ASSPTLAGGGTGELF
TRBJ2-5 | TRBV25-1 | ASSLSRGQNQETQY
TRBJ2-5 | TRBV15 | ATSRDRGQETQY
TRBJ2-6 | TRBV6-4 | ASSDRQGSGANVLT
TRBJ1-3 | TRBV18 | ASSPTGGGSGNTIY
TRBJ2-3 | TRBV2 | ASSDIGQDTDTQY
TRBJ1-1 | TRBV18 | ASSPFTGDMNTEAF
TRBJ1-1 | TRBV25-1 | ASSRNGEGNTEAF
TRBJ2-1 | TRBV5-5 | ASSYSSNEQF
TRBJ1-1 | TRBV6-5 | ASSSSGTAEAF